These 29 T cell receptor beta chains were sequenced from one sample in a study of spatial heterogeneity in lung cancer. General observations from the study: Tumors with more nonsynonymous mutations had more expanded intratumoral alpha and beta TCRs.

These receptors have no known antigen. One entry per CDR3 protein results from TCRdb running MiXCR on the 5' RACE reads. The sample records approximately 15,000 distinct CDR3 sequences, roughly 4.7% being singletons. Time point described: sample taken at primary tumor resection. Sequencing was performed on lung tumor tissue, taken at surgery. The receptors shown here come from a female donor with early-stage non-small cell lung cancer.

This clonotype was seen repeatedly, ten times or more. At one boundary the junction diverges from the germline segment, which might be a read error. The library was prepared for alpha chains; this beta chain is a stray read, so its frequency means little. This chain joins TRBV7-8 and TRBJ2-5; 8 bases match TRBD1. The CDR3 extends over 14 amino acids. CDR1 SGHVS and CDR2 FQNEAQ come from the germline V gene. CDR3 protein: CASSLGQGQEIQYF. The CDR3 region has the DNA TGTGCCAGCAGCCTTGGACAGGGCCAAGAGATCCAGTACTTC.

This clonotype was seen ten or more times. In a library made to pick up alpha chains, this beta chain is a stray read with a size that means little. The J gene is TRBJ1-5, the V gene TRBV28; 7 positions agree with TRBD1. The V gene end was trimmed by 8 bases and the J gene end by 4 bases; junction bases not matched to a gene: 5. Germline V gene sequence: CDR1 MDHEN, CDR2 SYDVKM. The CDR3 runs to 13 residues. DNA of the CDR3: TGTGCCAGCCTATTCAGGGGGAATCAGCCCCAGCATTTT. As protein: CASLFRGNQPQHF.

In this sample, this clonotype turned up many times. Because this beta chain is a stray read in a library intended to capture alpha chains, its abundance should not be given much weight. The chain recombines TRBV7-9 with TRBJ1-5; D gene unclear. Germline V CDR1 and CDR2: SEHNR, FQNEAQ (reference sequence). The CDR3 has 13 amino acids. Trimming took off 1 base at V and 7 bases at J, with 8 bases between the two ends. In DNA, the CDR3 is TGTGCCAGCAGCTTAGACAAGAGGCAGCCCCAGCATTTT. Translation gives CASSLDKRQPQHF.

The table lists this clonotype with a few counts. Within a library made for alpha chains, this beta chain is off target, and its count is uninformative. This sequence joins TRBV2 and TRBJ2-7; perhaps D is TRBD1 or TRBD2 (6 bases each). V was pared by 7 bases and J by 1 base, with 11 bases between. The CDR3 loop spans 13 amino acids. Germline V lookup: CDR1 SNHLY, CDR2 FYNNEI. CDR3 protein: CASTGAQSYEQYF. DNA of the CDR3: TGTGCCAGCACGGGGGCGCAGTCCTACGAGCAGTACTTC.

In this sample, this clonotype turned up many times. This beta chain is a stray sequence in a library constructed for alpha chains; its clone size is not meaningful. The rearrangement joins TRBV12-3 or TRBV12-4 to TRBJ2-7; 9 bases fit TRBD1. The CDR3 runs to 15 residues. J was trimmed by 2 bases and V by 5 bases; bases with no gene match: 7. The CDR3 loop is CASSMPGTGTYEQYF. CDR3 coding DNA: TGTGCCAGCAGTATGCCCGGGACAGGGACCTACGAGCAGTACTTC.

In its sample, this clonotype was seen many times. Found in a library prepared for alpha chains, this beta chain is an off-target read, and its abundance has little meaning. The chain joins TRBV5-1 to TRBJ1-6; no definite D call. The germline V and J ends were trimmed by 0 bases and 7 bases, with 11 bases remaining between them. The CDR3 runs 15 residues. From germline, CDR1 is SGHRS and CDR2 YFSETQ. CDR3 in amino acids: CASSLGEAENSPLHF. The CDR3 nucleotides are TGCGCCAGCAGCTTGGGGGAAGCTGAAAATTCACCCCTCCACTTT. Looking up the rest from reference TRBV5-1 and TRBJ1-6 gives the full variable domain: KAGVTQTPRYLIKTRGQQVTLSCSPISGHRSVSWYQQTPGQGLQFLFEYFSETQRNKGNFPGRFSGRQFSNSRSEMNVSTLELGDSALYLCASSLGEAENSPLHFGNGTRLTVT.

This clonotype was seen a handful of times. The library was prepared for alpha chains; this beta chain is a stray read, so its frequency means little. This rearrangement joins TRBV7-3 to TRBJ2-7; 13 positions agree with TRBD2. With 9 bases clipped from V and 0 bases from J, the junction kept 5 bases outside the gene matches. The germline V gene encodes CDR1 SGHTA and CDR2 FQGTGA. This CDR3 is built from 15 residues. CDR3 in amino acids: CASTSGGAYSYEQYF. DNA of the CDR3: TGTGCCAGTACTAGCGGGGGGGCCTACTCCTACGAGCAGTACTTC.

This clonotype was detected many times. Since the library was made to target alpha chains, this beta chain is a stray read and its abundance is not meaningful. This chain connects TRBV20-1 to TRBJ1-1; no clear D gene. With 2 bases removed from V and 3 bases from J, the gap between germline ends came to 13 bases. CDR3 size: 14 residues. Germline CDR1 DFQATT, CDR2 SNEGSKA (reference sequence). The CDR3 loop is CSARSGAGDTEAFF. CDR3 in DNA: TGCAGTGCTAGATCGGGCGCTGGGGACACTGAAGCTTTCTTT.

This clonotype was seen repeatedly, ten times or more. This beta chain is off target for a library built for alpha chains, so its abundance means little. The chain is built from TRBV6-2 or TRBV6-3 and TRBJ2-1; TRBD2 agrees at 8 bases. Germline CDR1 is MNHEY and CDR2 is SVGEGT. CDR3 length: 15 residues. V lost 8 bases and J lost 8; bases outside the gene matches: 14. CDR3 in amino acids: CASASGGGGTYEQFF. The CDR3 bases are TGTGCCAGCGCCTCAGGTGGCGGGGGGACCTATGAGCAGTTCTTC.

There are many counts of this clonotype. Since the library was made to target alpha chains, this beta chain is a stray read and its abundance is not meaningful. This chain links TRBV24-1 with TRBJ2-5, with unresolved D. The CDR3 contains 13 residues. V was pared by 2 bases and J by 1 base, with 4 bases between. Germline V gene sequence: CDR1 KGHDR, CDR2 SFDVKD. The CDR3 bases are TGTGCCACCAGTGATTCCCCCCAAGAGACCCAGTACTTC. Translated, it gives CATSDSPQETQYF.

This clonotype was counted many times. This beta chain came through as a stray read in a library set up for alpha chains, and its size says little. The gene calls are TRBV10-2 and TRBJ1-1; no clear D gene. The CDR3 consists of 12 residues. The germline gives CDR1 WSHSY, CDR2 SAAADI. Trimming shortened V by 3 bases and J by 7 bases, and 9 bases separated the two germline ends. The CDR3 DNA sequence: TGCGCCAGCAGTGATGATGAATTTGAAGCTTTCTTT. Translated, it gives CASSDDEFEAFF.

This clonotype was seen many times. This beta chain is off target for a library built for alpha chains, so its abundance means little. CDR3 residues: CSASPDPARETQYF. The DNA of the CDR3 is TGCAGTGCTAGTCCTGACCCTGCGAGAGAGACCCAGTACTTC. The rearrangement links TRBV20-1 to TRBJ2-5; D not certain. The CDR3 is 14 amino acids. V lost 3 bases, J lost 4 bases, and 15 bases lay in between. From germline, CDR1 is DFQATT and CDR2 SNEGSKA (reference sequence).

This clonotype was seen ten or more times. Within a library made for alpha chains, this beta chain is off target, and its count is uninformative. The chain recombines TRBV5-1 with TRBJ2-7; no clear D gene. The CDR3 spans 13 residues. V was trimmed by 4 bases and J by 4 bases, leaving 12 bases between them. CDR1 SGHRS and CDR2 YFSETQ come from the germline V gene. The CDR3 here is CASSIDGKYEQYF. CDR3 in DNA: TGCGCCAGCAGCATTGACGGTAAATACGAGCAGTACTTC.

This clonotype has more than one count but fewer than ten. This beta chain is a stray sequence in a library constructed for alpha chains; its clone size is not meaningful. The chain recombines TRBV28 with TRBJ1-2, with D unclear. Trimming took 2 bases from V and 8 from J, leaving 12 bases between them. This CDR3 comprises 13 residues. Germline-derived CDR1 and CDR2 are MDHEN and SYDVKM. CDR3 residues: CASSLPGRTGYTF. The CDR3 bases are TGTGCCAGCAGTTTACCGGGCCGAACCGGCTACACCTTC.

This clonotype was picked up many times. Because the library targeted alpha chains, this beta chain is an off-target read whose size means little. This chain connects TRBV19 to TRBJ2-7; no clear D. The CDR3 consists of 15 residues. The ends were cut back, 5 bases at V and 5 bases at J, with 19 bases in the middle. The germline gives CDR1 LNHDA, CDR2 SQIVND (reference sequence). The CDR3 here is CASSRTLRSGDEQYF. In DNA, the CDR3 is TGTGCCAGTAGTCGGACCCTCCGGAGTGGAGACGAGCAGTACTTC. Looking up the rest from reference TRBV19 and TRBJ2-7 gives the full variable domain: DGGITQSPKYLFRKEGQNVTLSCEQNLNHDAMYWYRQDPGQGLRLIYYSQIVNDFQKGDIAEGYSVSREKKESFPLTVTSAQKNPTAFYLCASSRTLRSGDEQYFGPGTRLTVT.

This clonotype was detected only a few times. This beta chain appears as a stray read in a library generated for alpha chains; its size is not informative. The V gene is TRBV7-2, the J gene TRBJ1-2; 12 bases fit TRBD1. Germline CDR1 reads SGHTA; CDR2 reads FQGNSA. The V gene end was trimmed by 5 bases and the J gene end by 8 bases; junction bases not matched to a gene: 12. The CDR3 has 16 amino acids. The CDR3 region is CASSTFSGTGGRGYTF. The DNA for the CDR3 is TGTGCCAGCAGCACCTTTTCCGGGACAGGGGGCCGGGGCTACACCTTC.

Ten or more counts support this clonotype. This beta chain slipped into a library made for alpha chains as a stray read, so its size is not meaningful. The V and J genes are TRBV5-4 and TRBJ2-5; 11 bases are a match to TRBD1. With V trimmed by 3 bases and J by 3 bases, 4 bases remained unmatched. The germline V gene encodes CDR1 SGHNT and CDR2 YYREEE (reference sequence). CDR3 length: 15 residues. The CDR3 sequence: CASSSGTGGKETQYF. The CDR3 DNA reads TGTGCCAGCAGCTCCGGGACAGGGGGGAAAGAGACCCAGTACTTC.

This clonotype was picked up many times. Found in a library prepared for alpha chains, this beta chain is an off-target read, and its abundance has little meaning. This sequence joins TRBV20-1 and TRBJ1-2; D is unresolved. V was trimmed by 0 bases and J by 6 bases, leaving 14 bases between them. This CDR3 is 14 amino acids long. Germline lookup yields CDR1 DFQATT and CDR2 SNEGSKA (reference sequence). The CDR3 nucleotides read TGCAGTGCTAGAGATCGCCACGGGCTGGATGGCTACACCTTC. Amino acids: CSARDRHGLDGYTF.

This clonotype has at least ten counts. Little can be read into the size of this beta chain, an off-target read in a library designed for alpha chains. The DNA for the CDR3 is TGTGCCAGCAGCTTCCCCAGACAGAACACTGAAGCTTTCTTT. It encodes CASSFPRQNTEAFF. The J gene is TRBJ1-1, the V gene TRBV11-2; no definite D call. Germline V gene sequence: CDR1 SGHAT, CDR2 FQNNGV. The length of the CDR3 is 14 residues. Deletions cut 3 bases from V and 1 base from J, with 9 bases between.

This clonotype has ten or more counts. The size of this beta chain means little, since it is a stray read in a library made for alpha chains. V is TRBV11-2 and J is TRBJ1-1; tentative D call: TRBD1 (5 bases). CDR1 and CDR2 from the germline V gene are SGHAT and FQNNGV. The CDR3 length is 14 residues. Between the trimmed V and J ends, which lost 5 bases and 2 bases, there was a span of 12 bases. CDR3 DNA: TGTGCCAGCAGCCGGGGCGTAACAAACACTGAAGCTTTCTTT. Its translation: CASSRGVTNTEAFF.

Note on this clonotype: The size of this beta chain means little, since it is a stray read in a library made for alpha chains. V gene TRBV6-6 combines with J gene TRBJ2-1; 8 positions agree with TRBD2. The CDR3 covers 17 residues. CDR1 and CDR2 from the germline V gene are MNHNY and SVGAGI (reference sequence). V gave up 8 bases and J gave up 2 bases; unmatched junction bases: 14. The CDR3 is CASSQTTSGITYNEQFF. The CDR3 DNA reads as TGTGCCAGCTCCCAAACAACTAGCGGTATTACCTACAATGAGCAGTTCTTC.

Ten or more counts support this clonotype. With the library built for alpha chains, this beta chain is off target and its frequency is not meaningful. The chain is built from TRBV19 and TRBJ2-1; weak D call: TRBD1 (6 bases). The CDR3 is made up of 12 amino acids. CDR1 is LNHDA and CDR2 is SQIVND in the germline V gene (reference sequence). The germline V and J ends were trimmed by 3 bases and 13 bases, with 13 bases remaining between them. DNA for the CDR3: TGTGCCAGTAGTATTTCCGCAGGGGACCAGTTCTTC. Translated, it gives CASSISAGDQFF. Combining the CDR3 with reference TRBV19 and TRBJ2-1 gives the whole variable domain DGGITQSPKYLFRKEGQNVTLSCEQNLNHDAMYWYRQDPGQGLRLIYYSQIVNDFQKGDIAEGYSVSREKKESFPLTVTSAQKNPTAFYLCASSISAGDQFFGPGTRLTVL.

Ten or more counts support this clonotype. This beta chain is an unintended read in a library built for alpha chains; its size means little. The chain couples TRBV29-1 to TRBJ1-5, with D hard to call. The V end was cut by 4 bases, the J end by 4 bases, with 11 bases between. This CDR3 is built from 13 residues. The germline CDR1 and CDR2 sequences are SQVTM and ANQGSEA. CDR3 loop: CSVVTTGNQPQHF. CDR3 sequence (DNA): TGCAGCGTTGTAACGACGGGAAATCAGCCCCAGCATTTT.

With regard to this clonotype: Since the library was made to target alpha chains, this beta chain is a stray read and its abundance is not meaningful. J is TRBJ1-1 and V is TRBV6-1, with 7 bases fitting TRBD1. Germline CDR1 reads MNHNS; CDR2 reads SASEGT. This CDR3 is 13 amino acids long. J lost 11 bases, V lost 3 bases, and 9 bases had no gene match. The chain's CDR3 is CASSDSTGHGAFF. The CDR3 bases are TGTGCCAGCAGTGACTCGACAGGGCATGGGGCTTTCTTT.

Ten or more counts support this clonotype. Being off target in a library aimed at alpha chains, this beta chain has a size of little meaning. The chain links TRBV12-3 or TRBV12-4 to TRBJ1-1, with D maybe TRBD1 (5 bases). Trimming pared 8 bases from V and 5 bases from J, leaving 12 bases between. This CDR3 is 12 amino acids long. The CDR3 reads CASASGGTEAFF. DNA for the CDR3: TGTGCCAGCGCCTCCGGGGGAACTGAAGCTTTCTTT.

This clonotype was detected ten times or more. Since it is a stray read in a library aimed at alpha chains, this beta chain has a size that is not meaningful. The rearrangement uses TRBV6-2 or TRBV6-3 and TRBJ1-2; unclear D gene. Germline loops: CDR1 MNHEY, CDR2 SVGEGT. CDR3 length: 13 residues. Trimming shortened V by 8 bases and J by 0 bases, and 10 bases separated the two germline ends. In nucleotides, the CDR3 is TGTGCCAGCCTAACGAGAGCTAACTATGGCTACACCTTC. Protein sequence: CASLTRANYGYTF.

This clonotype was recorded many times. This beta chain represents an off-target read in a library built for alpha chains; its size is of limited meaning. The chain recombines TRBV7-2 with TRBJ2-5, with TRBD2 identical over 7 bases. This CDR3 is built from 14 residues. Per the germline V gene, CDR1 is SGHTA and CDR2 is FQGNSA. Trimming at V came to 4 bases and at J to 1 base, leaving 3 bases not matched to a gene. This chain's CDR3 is CASSSPGGQETQYF. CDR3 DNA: TGTGCCAGCAGCTCTCCGGGGGGCCAAGAGACCCAGTACTTC.

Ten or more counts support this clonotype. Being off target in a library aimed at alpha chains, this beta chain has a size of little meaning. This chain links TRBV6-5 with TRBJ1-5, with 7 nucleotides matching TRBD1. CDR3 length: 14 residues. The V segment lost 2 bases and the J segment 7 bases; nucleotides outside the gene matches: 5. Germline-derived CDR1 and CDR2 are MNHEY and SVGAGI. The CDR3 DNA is TGTGCCAGCAGTTACATTAGGGGGCACCAGCCCCAGCATTTT. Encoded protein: CASSYIRGHQPQHF.

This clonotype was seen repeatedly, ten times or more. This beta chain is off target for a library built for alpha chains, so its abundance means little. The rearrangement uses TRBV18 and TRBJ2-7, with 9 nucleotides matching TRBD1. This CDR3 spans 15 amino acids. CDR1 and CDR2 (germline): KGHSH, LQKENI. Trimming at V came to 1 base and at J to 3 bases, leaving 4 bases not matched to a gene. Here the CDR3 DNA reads TGTGCCAGCTCACCACGGGACAGGGCAGTCTACGAGCAGTACTTC. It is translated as CASSPRDRAVYEQYF. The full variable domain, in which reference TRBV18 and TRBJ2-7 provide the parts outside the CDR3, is NAGVMQNPRHLVRRRGQEARLRCSPMKGHSHVYWYRQLPEEGLKFMVYLQKENIIDESGMPKERFSAEFPKEGPSILRIQQVVRGDSAAYFCASSPRDRAVYEQYFGPGTRLTVT.